This paragraph covers one T cell receptor (beta chain) sequence. What antigen it recognizes has not been identified. No much larger clonotype is one base removed from it; base qualities were not supplied. The record originates from a study of shared clonotypes between healthy human individuals (dated by TCRdb to 2018 to 2021). For the study in its entirety: The cohort comprised a couple of women and a few men aged 18 to 49 years. For each donor, three plates each were used for CD4 naive and CD4 memory, two plates were used for CD8 naive, and one plate was used for CD8 memory. Per donor, leukapheresis produced somewhere between about 0.85 and 9.5 billion PBMCs. To increase sequencing depth and limit assay-specific biases, different laboratories used diverse techniques to prepare libraries and sequence TCR repertoires. To estimate repertoire size and how much clonotypes are shared between individuals, the study performed deep sequencing of blood TCR repertoires from roughly five healthy adults.

The CDR3 holds 16 amino acids from the cysteine to the phenylalanine. The entry retains the CDR3 DNA only, 48 bases that are in frame from base 1. Trimming at the junction amounts to 7 bases on V and 1 base on J, and the germline ends lie 20 bases apart. CDR1 and CDR2, looked up from the germline V gene, are SGHTA and FQGNSA. Study-wide conclusions, independent of this receptor: The small number of donors limited the genetic and exposure-history diversity represented. Higher generation probabilities were observed for clonotypes shared by all four sorted-subset donors than for non-shared clonotypes. Naive subsets generally had larger estimated clonotype richness than memory subsets. Across four donors, around 5% of naive CD4, 3% to 3.5% of naive CD8, under 2.5% of memory CD4, and roughly 0.4% of memory CD8 clonotypes were shared. Sampling was restricted to blood, and TCR repertoires in tissues likely differ from the TCR repertoires found in blood. Incomplete sequencing was indicated by rarefaction of sorted-subset datasets, despite the large sequencing depth. Pairwise subsampling led to the expectation that sequencing depth would affect the degree of clonotype sharing among donors.

Healthy HIV-negative adults with no recently reported acute infections or vaccinations were included as donors. Every donor was a Caucasian adult residing in Nashville, Tennessee, USA. CD4+ T cells were enriched by magnetic negative selection; naive cells were then positively selected on CD45RA, and the negative fraction formed the memory subset. Blood was obtained by leukapheresis, after which PBMCs were separated by Ficoll-Histopaque density gradient centrifugation and cryopreserved in liquid nitrogen vapor phase. Analytical flow cytometry was used to check the purity and quantity of each magnetically sorted T cell population. Genomic DNA was isolated from each sorted fraction and quantified by UV absorbance on a Nanodrop 2000c. Using the deep immunoSEQ assay, TCR CDR3 regions were amplified from genomic DNA by multiplex PCR. Genomic DNA extracted from each cell subset was distributed evenly over all wells of several immunoSEQ 96-well plates, and each plate served as one replicate. For sorted subsets, roughly 0.2 ug genomic DNA, equal to about 30,000 T cell genomes, was loaded into each replicate PCR. Purified libraries were measured with a Qubit 3.0 fluorometer, size-checked on a Bioanalyzer 2100, and measured again with the KAPA Library Quantification kit. Every immunoSEQ 96-well plate was sequenced on a separate single-read 150-cycle Illumina NextSeq 550 flow cell. Per the source publication's procedure: Because the immunoSEQ output included only junctional sequences and no quality scores, the filtering could not be the same as the filtering used for full-length reads. To assign V/J genes and CDR3, sequences were annotated against IMGT germline references using PyIR, a Python wrapper for IgBLAST v1.9. Any read was removed if the V/J assignment was weak (E-value above 1e-6), the CDR3 was missing, or the read contained stop codons, out-of-frame junctions, or ambiguous translated residues. A V3J clonotype was defined by an identical inferred V gene, J gene, and CDR3 amino acid sequence. To compute the percentage overlap between repertoires, the number of shared unique clonotypes was divided by the size of the smaller repertoire. Repertoire richness was assessed with RTK rarefaction, the Chao1 estimator, and Recon v2.1 estimates of unobserved clonotypes. Generation probabilities for all TCRbeta clonotypes obtained by the gDNA method from a handful of donors were computed using OLGA. TCRdb took this table from immuneACCESS and kept in-frame rearrangements with V and J called. Such tables lack part of the clones; where checked against another copy, unresolved V genes explain under half of the gap, and the rest is unexplained. V and J calls and clone size are copied from that table; D and trimming were computed from the DNA. A total of about 1.1 million clones appear in this sample, roughly 80% of them only once. About 0.89% of the sample rests with the top ten.

Sequences were obtained from memory CD4+ T cells from PBMCs. The label giving this sample's cell subset or site can be read as: CD45RA-negative fraction. The origin of this receptor is a man aged 18-30 years in good health. Some clones in this sample may be carry-over from other donors' samples. This chain is built from TRBV7-2 and TRBJ2-7, with the D gene too uncertain to name. The CDR3 is CASTNYGPRKSYEQYF. The nucleotide sequence is TGTGCCAGCACCAATTACGGGCCCAGAAAATCCTACGAGCAGTACTTC.